Below, one TCR beta chain is given with its context. Its matching antigen is unknown. This entry belongs to a study of cytomegalovirus exposure and HLA in healthy donors. Study as a whole: The approximately 120 validation repertoires, a later analysis reported, used the same platform as the approximately 670 repertoires from the first cohort.

The CDR3 has 16 amino acids. CDR1 LNHNV and CDR2 YYDKDF come from the germline V gene (reference sequence). V was shortened by 5 bases and J by 0 bases, with 16 bases between the two germline ends. Study observations and caveats: That first-cohort TCR clusters tended to co-occur in the 120 or so validation repertoires was found in a later analysis. Reported results showed that the classifier diagnosed cytomegalovirus status with high specificity and sensitivity.

The donors were part of the validation cohort, which consisted of under 150 subjects and was separate from the first cohort of under 850 subjects. Some clones are missing from TCRdb's copy, which holds only in-frame ones; the method was immunoSEQ multiplex PCR. The sample lists 130,000 or so clones; approximately 89% were seen once. The V gene is TRBV15, the J gene TRBJ2-5; D gene ambiguous. The source is a woman between 18 and 29 years old in good health and CMV-seronegative. Sequencing used PBMCs. The CDR3 here is CATSVLRWRNQETQYF. The CDR3 DNA is TGTGCCACCAGCGTCCTAAGGTGGCGGAACCAAGAGACCCAGTACTTC.